This is a list of T cell receptor beta chains from one sample in a study of blood T cell repertoires in COVID-19. The data were produced by immunoSEQ multiplex PCR, yet TCRdb's version contains in-frame clones alone and is incomplete. The data contain 250,000 to 300,000 clones, roughly 87% of them seen just once; the ten biggest clones take up over 2%. The sample consisted of peripheral blood. The receptors were sampled from a woman aged 50 to 60 who had recovered from COVID-19. Both conserved end residues are part of each CDR3. D genes are given only for firm matches. Not every row has a clone size; where given, it reads once, few, many or a size class.

clone size: .
V gene: TRBV27
J gene: TRBJ1-5
D gene: TRBD1
CDR3 protein: CASSPWGQGDGPQHF
CDR3 DNA: TGTGCCAGCAGCCCTTGGGGGCAGGGGGATGGGCCCCAGCATTTT

clone size: .
V gene: TRBV18
J gene: TRBJ1-1
D gene: TRBD1
CDR3 protein: CASSRDSQLGGPEPNTEAFF
CDR3 DNA: TGTGCCAGCTCACGGGACAGCCAATTAGGGGGCCCGGAACCAAACACTGAAGCTTTCTTT

clone size: .
V gene: TRBV13
J gene: TRBJ1-2
D gene: TRBD1
CDR3 protein: CASSFRDREGEGYTF
CDR3 DNA: TGTGCCAGCAGCTTCCGGGACAGGGAAGGCGAGGGCTACACCTTC

clone size: .
V gene: TRBV27
J gene: TRBJ2-5
D gene: TRBD1
CDR3 protein: CASSLQTGAQETQYF
CDR3 DNA: TGTGCCAGCAGTTTACAGACAGGGGCCCAAGAGACCCAGTACTTC

clone size: once
V gene: TRBV10-3
J gene: TRBJ2-3
D gene: .
CDR3 protein: CAISAVGGDTQYF
CDR3 DNA: TGTGCCATCAGTGCAGTAGGGGGAGATACGCAGTATTTT

clone size: .
V gene: TRBV5-1
J gene: TRBJ2-4
D gene: .
CDR3 protein: CASSPRGGSDIQYF
CDR3 DNA: TGCGCCAGCAGCCCGAGAGGGGGTAGCGACATTCAGTACTTC

clone size: .
V gene: TRBV2
J gene: TRBJ1-6
D gene: .
CDR3 protein: CASRETTYNSPLHF
CDR3 DNA: TGTGCCAGCAGAGAAACAACCTATAATTCACCCCTCCACTTT

clone size: .
V gene: TRBV5-1
J gene: TRBJ2-5
D gene: TRBD1
CDR3 protein: CASSGGQGAAETQYF
CDR3 DNA: TGCGCCAGCAGCGGGGGACAGGGGGCCGCGGAGACCCAGTACTTC

clone size: .
V gene: TRBV30
J gene: TRBJ2-5
D gene: .
CDR3 protein: CAWSGLVGQETQYF
CDR3 DNA: TGTGCCTGGAGTGGACTAGTTGGCCAAGAGACCCAGTACTTC

clone size: once
V gene: TRBV11-2
J gene: TRBJ2-1
D gene: .
CDR3 protein: CASSTSNGRRVEQFF
CDR3 DNA: TGTGCCAGCAGCACCTCTAACGGGAGACGAGTTGAGCAGTTCTTC

clone size: .
V gene: TRBV19
J gene: TRBJ1-5
D gene: TRBD1
CDR3 protein: CASSSDRAQPQHF
CDR3 DNA: TGTGCCAGTAGCTCCGACAGGGCCCAGCCCCAGCATTTT

clone size: .
V gene: TRBV5-1
J gene: TRBJ2-1
D gene: .
CDR3 protein: CASSFGQGGYNEQFF
CDR3 DNA: TGCGCCAGCAGCTTCGGGCAGGGGGGCTACAATGAGCAGTTCTTC

clone size: .
V gene: TRBV5-8
J gene: TRBJ2-5
D gene: TRBD1
CDR3 protein: CASSLGTVHYQETQYF
CDR3 DNA: TGTGCCAGCAGCTTAGGGACAGTACACTACCAAGAGACCCAGTACTTC

clone size: .
V gene: TRBV9
J gene: TRBJ2-1
D gene: .
CDR3 protein: CASSVGGNSYNEQFF
CDR3 DNA: TGTGCCAGCAGCGTAGGAGGGAACTCCTACAATGAGCAGTTCTTC

clone size: .
V gene: TRBV11-3
J gene: TRBJ2-1
D gene: .
CDR3 protein: CASSFHYNEQFF
CDR3 DNA: TGTGCCAGCAGCTTCCACTACAATGAGCAGTTCTTC

clone size: .
V gene: TRBV5-1
J gene: TRBJ1-1
D gene: .
CDR3 protein: CASSLGGGNTEAFF
CDR3 DNA: TGCGCCAGCAGCTTAGGCGGGGGGAACACTGAAGCTTTCTTT

clone size: .
V gene: TRBV6-2/TRBV6-3
J gene: TRBJ2-1
D gene: .
CDR3 protein: CASSPGQYNEQFF
CDR3 DNA: TGTGCCAGCAGTCCCGGACAGTACAATGAGCAGTTCTTC

clone size: .
V gene: TRBV19
J gene: TRBJ2-2
D gene: .
CDR3 protein: CASSMRRSSPGELFF
CDR3 DNA: TGTGCCAGTAGTATGCGGAGAAGTTCGCCCGGGGAGCTGTTTTTT

clone size: .
V gene: TRBV13
J gene: TRBJ1-2
D gene: .
CDR3 protein: CASRGPTGLTLYGYTF
CDR3 DNA: TGTGCCAGCAGAGGGCCCACAGGGCTAACGCTTTATGGCTACACCTTC

clone size: .
V gene: TRBV10-3
J gene: TRBJ1-2
D gene: .
CDR3 protein: CAIRLIQGRSGFYGYTF
CDR3 DNA: TGTGCCATCAGGCTTATACAGGGAAGATCAGGGTTCTATGGCTACACCTTC

clone size: once
V gene: TRBV25-1
J gene: TRBJ1-2
D gene: .
CDR3 protein: CASSVPWQGYTF
CDR3 DNA: TGTGCCAGCAGTGTCCCTTGGCAGGGCTACACCTTC

clone size: .
V gene: TRBV19
J gene: TRBJ1-4
D gene: .
CDR3 protein: CASRAGSGSEKLFF
CDR3 DNA: TGTGCCAGTAGGGCCGGATCCGGGAGTGAAAAACTGTTTTTT

clone size: .
V gene: TRBV28
J gene: TRBJ2-7
D gene: .
CDR3 protein: CASSLRTLWAGIYEQYF
CDR3 DNA: TGTGCCAGCAGTTTACGCACGTTGTGGGCGGGAATATACGAGCAGTACTTC

clone size: .
V gene: TRBV7-9
J gene: TRBJ2-1
D gene: TRBD1
CDR3 protein: CASSLGQGEGNEQFF
CDR3 DNA: TGTGCCAGCAGCTTAGGACAGGGGGAGGGTAATGAGCAGTTCTTC

clone size: .
V gene: TRBV6-5
J gene: TRBJ2-2
D gene: .
CDR3 protein: CATRWQGNTGELFF
CDR3 DNA: TGTGCCACCCGGTGGCAGGGGAACACCGGGGAGCTGTTTTTT

clone size: .
V gene: TRBV27
J gene: TRBJ2-6
D gene: TRBD2
CDR3 protein: CASSLILAGPGANVLTF
CDR3 DNA: TGTGCCAGCAGTTTAATACTAGCGGGACCCGGGGCCAACGTCCTGACTTTC

clone size: few
V gene: TRBV4-1
J gene: TRBJ1-5
D gene: .
CDR3 protein: CASSQDGGARGNQPQHF
CDR3 DNA: TGCGCCAGCAGCCAAGATGGAGGGGCGCGGGGCAATCAGCCCCAGCATTTT

clone size: .
V gene: TRBV28
J gene: TRBJ2-1
D gene: .
CDR3 protein: CASLRSYNEQFF
CDR3 DNA: TGTGCCAGCCTTCGCTCCTACAATGAGCAGTTCTTC

clone size: .
V gene: TRBV30
J gene: TRBJ2-1
D gene: .
CDR3 protein: CAWGPVYNEQFF
CDR3 DNA: TGTGCCTGGGGACCTGTATACAATGAGCAGTTCTTC

clone size: once
V gene: TRBV6-5
J gene: TRBJ2-3
D gene: TRBD1
CDR3 protein: CASNIGTGGTDTQYF
CDR3 DNA: TGTGCCAGCAACATCGGGACAGGGGGGACAGATACGCAGTATTTT

clone size: .
V gene: TRBV19
J gene: TRBJ1-1
D gene: .
CDR3 protein: CASSIVGGAEAFF
CDR3 DNA: TGTGCCAGTAGTATAGTCGGGGGGGCTGAAGCTTTCTTT

clone size: once
V gene: TRBV6-6
J gene: TRBJ2-5
D gene: .
CDR3 protein: CASRPEWAGEETQYF
CDR3 DNA: TGTGCCAGCAGACCTGAGTGGGCAGGGGAAGAGACCCAGTACTTC

clone size: .
V gene: TRBV7-9
J gene: TRBJ2-1
D gene: TRBD2
CDR3 protein: CASSPLSGRSNEQFF
CDR3 DNA: TGTGCCAGCAGCCCCTTGAGCGGGAGGTCGAATGAGCAGTTCTTC

clone size: .
V gene: TRBV27
J gene: TRBJ2-3
D gene: TRBD2
CDR3 protein: CARGLAGISSTDTQYF
CDR3 DNA: TGTGCCAGGGGACTAGCGGGGATTTCTAGCACAGATACGCAGTATTTT

clone size: .
V gene: TRBV27
J gene: TRBJ2-3
D gene: .
CDR3 protein: CASSFRDSTTDTQYF
CDR3 DNA: TGTGCCAGCAGTTTTAGGGACTCCACCACAGATACGCAGTATTTT

clone size: .
V gene: TRBV5-1
J gene: TRBJ1-2
D gene: TRBD1
CDR3 protein: CASSLAGRGDGYTF
CDR3 DNA: TGCGCCAGCAGCTTGGCCGGCAGGGGGGATGGCTACACCTTC

clone size: .
V gene: TRBV6-2/TRBV6-3
J gene: TRBJ2-1
D gene: TRBD1
CDR3 protein: CASSWDSYNEQFF
CDR3 DNA: TGTGCCAGCAGCTGGGACAGCTACAATGAGCAGTTCTTC

clone size: .
V gene: TRBV5-1
J gene: TRBJ2-5
D gene: .
CDR3 protein: CASSLLSTEETQYF
CDR3 DNA: TGCGCCAGCAGCTTGTTATCCACAGAAGAGACCCAGTACTTC

clone size: few
V gene: TRBV7-2
J gene: TRBJ1-2
D gene: TRBD1
CDR3 protein: CASSGDSGGYTF
CDR3 DNA: TGTGCCAGCAGCGGGGACAGTGGTGGCTACACCTTC

clone size: .
V gene: TRBV5-1
J gene: TRBJ1-2
D gene: .
CDR3 protein: CASSPGVNYGYTF
CDR3 DNA: TGCGCCAGCAGCCCAGGGGTGAACTATGGCTACACCTTC

clone size: few
V gene: TRBV19
J gene: TRBJ1-2
D gene: TRBD1
CDR3 protein: CASSNWGATGGRGGYTF
CDR3 DNA: TGTGCCAGTAGTAATTGGGGGGCGACAGGGGGCCGTGGAGGCTACACCTTC

clone size: few
V gene: TRBV24-1
J gene: TRBJ2-2
D gene: .
CDR3 protein: CATSDWGLGQNTGELFF
CDR3 DNA: TGTGCCACCAGTGATTGGGGACTCGGACAGAACACCGGGGAGCTGTTTTTT

clone size: .
V gene: TRBV5-1
J gene: TRBJ2-3
D gene: .
CDR3 protein: CASKATSVLGPTDTQYF
CDR3 DNA: TGCGCCAGCAAGGCCACTTCCGTGTTGGGGCCGACAGATACGCAGTATTTT

clone size: once
V gene: TRBV9
J gene: TRBJ2-3
D gene: TRBD1
CDR3 protein: CASSVAGTGFGDTQYF
CDR3 DNA: TGTGCCAGCAGCGTAGCGGGGACAGGGTTTGGAGATACGCAGTATTTT

clone size: once
V gene: TRBV4-3
J gene: TRBJ1-2
D gene: .
CDR3 protein: CASSQAAGSGYGYTF
CDR3 DNA: TGCGCCAGCAGCCAAGCCGCCGGATCAGGCTATGGCTACACCTTC

clone size: .
V gene: TRBV6-5
J gene: TRBJ2-1
D gene: TRBD1
CDR3 protein: CASSYSQGVNEQFF
CDR3 DNA: TGTGCCAGCAGTTACTCGCAGGGGGTCAATGAGCAGTTCTTC

clone size: .
V gene: TRBV7-3
J gene: TRBJ2-3
D gene: TRBD2
CDR3 protein: CASSPVAGGRTDTQYF
CDR3 DNA: TGTGCCAGCAGCCCCGTAGCGGGGGGGCGTACAGATACGCAGTATTTT

clone size: .
V gene: TRBV29-1
J gene: TRBJ2-7
D gene: .
CDR3 protein: CSVGTVNYEQYF
CDR3 DNA: TGCAGCGTTGGGACAGTTAACTACGAGCAGTACTTC

clone size: .
V gene: TRBV5-6
J gene: TRBJ2-5
D gene: TRBD1
CDR3 protein: CASSLVGQGQQETQYF
CDR3 DNA: TGTGCCAGCAGCTTGGTTGGACAGGGACAGCAAGAGACCCAGTACTTC

clone size: .
V gene: TRBV7-2
J gene: TRBJ2-1
D gene: TRBD2
CDR3 protein: CASSLAAGGPWEQFF
CDR3 DNA: TGTGCCAGCAGCTTAGCGGCGGGGGGGCCTTGGGAGCAGTTCTTC

clone size: .
V gene: TRBV18
J gene: TRBJ1-3
D gene: TRBD1
CDR3 protein: CASSPLQGGSGNTIYF
CDR3 DNA: TGTGCCAGCTCACCACTCCAGGGGGGCTCTGGAAACACCATATATTTT

clone size: .
V gene: TRBV7-9
J gene: TRBJ1-4
D gene: .
CDR3 protein: CASSSRPGWGTNEKLFF
CDR3 DNA: TGTGCCAGCAGCTCACGACCAGGCTGGGGCACTAATGAAAAACTGTTTTTT

clone size: once
V gene: TRBV5-4
J gene: TRBJ1-1
D gene: TRBD1
CDR3 protein: CASSLDPTGPTEAFF
CDR3 DNA: TGTGCCAGCAGCCTCGACCCGACAGGGCCCACTGAAGCTTTCTTT

clone size: .
V gene: TRBV11-2
J gene: TRBJ1-1
D gene: .
CDR3 protein: CASQDWNTEAFF
CDR3 DNA: TGTGCCAGCCAAGACTGGAACACTGAAGCTTTCTTT